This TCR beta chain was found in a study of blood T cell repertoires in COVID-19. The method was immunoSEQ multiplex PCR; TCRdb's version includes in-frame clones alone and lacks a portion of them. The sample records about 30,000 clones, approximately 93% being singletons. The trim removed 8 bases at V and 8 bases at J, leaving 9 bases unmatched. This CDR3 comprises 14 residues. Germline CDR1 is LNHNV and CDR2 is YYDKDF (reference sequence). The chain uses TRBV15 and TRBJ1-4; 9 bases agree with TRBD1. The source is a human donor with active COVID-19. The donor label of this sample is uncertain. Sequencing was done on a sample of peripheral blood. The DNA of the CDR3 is TGTGCCACCCAGCGAACAGGGGGCGAGGAAAAACTGTTTTTT. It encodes CATQRTGGEEKLFF.